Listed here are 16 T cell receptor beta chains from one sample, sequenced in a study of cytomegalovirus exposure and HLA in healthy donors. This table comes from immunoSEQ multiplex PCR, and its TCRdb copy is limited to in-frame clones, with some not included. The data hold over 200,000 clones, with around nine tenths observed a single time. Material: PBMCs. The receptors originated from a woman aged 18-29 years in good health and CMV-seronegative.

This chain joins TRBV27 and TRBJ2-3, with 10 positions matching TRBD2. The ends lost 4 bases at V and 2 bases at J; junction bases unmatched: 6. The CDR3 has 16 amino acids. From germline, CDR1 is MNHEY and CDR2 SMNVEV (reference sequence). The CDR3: CASSSLTSGTTDTQYF. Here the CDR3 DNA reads TGTGCCAGCAGTTCATTAACTAGCGGGACCACAGATACGCAGTATTTT.

The CDR3 sequence: CAWSVGGMDYGYTF. The CDR3 DNA follows: TGTGCCTGGAGTGTTGGGGGCATGGACTATGGCTACACCTTC. This chain joins TRBV30 and TRBJ1-2; possible D gene TRBD1, 6 bases. Deletions cut 0 bases from V and 3 bases from J, with 11 bases between. Germline loops: CDR1 GTSNPN, CDR2 SVGIG (reference sequence). The CDR3 loop spans 14 amino acids.

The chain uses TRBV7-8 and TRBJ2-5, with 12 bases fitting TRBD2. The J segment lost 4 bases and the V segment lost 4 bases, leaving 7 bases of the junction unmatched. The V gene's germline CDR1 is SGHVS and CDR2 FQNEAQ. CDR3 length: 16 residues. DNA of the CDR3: TGTGCCAGCAGCTCCGGATCGGGACTAGCGGGAGAGACCCAGTACTTC. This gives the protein CASSSGSGLAGETQYF.

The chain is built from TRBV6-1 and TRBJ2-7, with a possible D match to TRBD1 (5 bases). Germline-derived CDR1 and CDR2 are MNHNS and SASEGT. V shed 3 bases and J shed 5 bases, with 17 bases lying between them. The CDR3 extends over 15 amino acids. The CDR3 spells CASSDLFQGRDEQYF. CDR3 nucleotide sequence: TGTGCCAGCAGTGACCTATTTCAGGGTCGTGACGAGCAGTACTTC.

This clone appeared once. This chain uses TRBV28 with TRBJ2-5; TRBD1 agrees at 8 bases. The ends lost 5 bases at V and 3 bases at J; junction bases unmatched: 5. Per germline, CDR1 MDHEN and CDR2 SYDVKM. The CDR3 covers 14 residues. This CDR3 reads CASSPPGQEETQYF. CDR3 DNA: TGTGCCAGCAGTCCTCCGGGACAGGAAGAGACCCAGTACTTC.

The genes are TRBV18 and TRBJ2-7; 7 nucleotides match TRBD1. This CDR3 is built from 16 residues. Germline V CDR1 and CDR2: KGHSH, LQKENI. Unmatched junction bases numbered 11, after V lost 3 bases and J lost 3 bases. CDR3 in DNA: TGTGCCAGCTCACCCCAGCCACCGGGACAGAGCTACGAGCAGTACTTC. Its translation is CASSPQPPGQSYEQYF.

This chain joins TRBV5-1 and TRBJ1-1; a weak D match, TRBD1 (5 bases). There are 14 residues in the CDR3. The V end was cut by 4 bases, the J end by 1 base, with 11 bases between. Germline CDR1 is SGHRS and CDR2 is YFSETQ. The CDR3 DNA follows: TGCGCCAGCAGCATCGATGGACAGAACACTGAAGCTTTCTTT. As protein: CASSIDGQNTEAFF. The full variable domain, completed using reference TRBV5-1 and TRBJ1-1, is KAGVTQTPRYLIKTRGQQVTLSCSPISGHRSVSWYQQTPGQGLQFLFEYFSETQRNKGNFPGRFSGRQFSNSRSEMNVSTLELGDSALYLCASSIDGQNTEAFFGQGTRLTVV.

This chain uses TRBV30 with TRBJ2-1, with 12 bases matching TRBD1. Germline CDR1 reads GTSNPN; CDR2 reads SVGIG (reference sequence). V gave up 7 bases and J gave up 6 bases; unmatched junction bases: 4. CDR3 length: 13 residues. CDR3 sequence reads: CALGQGAFNEQFF. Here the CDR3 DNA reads TGTGCCTTGGGACAGGGGGCTTTCAATGAGCAGTTCTTC.

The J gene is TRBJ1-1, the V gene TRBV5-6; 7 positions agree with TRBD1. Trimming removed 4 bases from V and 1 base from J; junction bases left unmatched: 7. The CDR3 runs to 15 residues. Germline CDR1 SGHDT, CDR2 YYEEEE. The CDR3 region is CASSGAGTANTEAFF. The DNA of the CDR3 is TGTGCCAGCAGCGGAGCCGGGACAGCGAACACTGAAGCTTTCTTT.

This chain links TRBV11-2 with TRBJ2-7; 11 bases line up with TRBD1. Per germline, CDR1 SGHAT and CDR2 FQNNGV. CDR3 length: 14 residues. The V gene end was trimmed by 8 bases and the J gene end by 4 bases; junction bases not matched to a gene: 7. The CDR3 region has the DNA TGTGCCAGCGAGTTGGACAGGGGGCTGTACGAGCAGTACTTC. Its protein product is CASELDRGLYEQYF.

The CDR3 here is CASSSATWETQYF. Written as DNA, the CDR3 is TGCGCCAGCAGCTCTGCGACATGGGAGACCCAGTACTTC. This chain connects TRBV5-1 to TRBJ2-5; D not resolved. The CDR3 covers 13 residues. Germline V gene lookup returns CDR1 SGHRS and CDR2 YFSETQ. V lost 3 bases and J lost 5, with 11 bases in between.

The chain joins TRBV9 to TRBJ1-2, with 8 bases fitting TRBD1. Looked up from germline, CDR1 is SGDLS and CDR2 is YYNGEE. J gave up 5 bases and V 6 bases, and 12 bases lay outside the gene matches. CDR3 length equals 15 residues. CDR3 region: CASNPQGASKYGYTF. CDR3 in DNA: TGTGCCAGCAACCCTCAGGGGGCTTCGAAGTATGGCTACACCTTC.

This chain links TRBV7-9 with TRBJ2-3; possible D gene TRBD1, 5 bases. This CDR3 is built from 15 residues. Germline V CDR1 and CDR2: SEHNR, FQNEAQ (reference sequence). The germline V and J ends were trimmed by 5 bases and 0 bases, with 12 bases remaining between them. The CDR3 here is CASSPVTGSTDTQYF. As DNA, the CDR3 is TGTGCCAGCAGCCCAGTCACAGGAAGCACAGATACGCAGTATTTT.

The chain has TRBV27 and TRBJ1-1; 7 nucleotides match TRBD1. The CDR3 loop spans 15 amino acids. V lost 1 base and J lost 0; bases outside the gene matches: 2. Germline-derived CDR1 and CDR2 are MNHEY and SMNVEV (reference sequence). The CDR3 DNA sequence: TGTGCCAGCAGTTTATACAGGGGTATGAACACTGAAGCTTTCTTT. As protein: CASSLYRGMNTEAFF.

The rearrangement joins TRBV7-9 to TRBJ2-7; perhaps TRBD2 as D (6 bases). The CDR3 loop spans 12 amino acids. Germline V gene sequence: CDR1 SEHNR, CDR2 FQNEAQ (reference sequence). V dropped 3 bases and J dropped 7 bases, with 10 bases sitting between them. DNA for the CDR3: TGTGCCAGCAGCTTTATGGGGGGTGAGCAGTACTTC. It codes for CASSFMGGEQYF. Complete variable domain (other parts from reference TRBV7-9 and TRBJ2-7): DTGVSQNPRHKITKRGQNVTFRCDPISEHNRLYWYRQTLGQGPEFLTYFQNEAQLEKSRLLSDRFSAERPKGSFSTLEIQRTEQGDSAMYLCASSFMGGEQYFGPGTRLTVT.

The CDR3 nucleotides read TGCGCCAGCAGCCCGGGACTAGTTTCCGGTAATGAGCAGTTCTTC. Its protein is CASSPGLVSGNEQFF. The chain combines TRBV5-1 with TRBJ2-1; TRBD2 aligns across 8 bases. The CDR3 runs 15 residues. The trim removed 4 bases at V and 7 bases at J, leaving 10 bases unmatched. In germline, CDR1 is SGHRS, CDR2 YFSETQ.